These 17 T cell receptor beta chains share one sample of origin, sequenced in a study of OX40 agonist ivuxolimab in advanced cancers. Repertoires were generated with immunoSEQ multiplex PCR, while TCRdb's copy carries only in-frame clones and drops some. The sample contains about 80,000 clones, almost 85% of which appear only once. Sequencing was performed on CD4+ or CD8+ T cells sorted from blood, taken in a trial of the OX40 agonist ivuxolimab. Receptor source: an adult with an advanced solid tumor such as melanoma, head and neck, liver or kidney cancer.

The gene calls are TRBV5-5 and TRBJ2-7; D not resolved. CDR1 is SGHKS and CDR2 is YYEKEE in the germline V gene (reference sequence). The CDR3 sequence is 14 residues long. Trimming stripped 0 bases from V and 1 base from J, with 8 bases between. The CDR3 DNA follows: TGTGCCAGCAGCTTGGCGGCTAGTTCCTACGAGCAGTACTTC. Its translation: CASSLAASSYEQYF.

The table lists this clone with a count of one. The J gene is TRBJ2-7, the V gene TRBV29-1, with D unresolved. The germline gives CDR1 SQVTM, CDR2 ANQGSEA. The CDR3 is made up of 13 amino acids. V gave up 2 bases and J gave up 1 base, with 9 bases separating them. In nucleotides, the CDR3 is TGCAGCGTTGAAAACCCCAGGTCCTACGAGCAGTACTTC. As protein: CSVENPRSYEQYF.

J is TRBJ2-3 and V is TRBV19; 9 bases line up with TRBD1. V shed 8 bases and J 4 bases; nucleotides not matched to a gene: 10. The V gene's germline CDR1 is LNHDA and CDR2 SQIVND (reference sequence). CDR3 length: 15 amino acids. The CDR3 sequence: CASQTGTGFADTQYF. CDR3 in DNA: TGTGCCAGTCAGACCGGGACAGGGTTCGCAGATACGCAGTATTTT.

The chain joins TRBV15 to TRBJ1-1; D possibly corresponds to TRBD1 (5 bases). V was cut by 0 bases and J by 4 bases, with 12 bases left in between. Germline-derived CDR1 and CDR2 are LNHNV and YYDKDF (reference sequence). CDR3 length: 15 amino acids. Written as DNA, the CDR3 is TGTGCCACCAGCAGAGATATTACGGGGGTCACTGAAGCTTTCTTT. It encodes CATSRDITGVTEAFF.

The table lists this clone with a few counts. The chain uses TRBV10-1 and TRBJ1-1, with D possibly being TRBD1 (6 bases). CDR3 size: 12 residues. V lost 7 bases and J lost 5, with 11 bases in between. Germline values: CDR1 WNHNN, CDR2 SYGVQD (reference sequence). CDR3 protein: CASIQGWTEAFF. In DNA form, the CDR3 reads TGCGCCAGCATACAGGGTTGGACTGAAGCTTTCTTT.

The rearrangement uses TRBV28 and TRBJ1-6, with a tentative D call TRBD1 (5 bases). Germline values: CDR1 MDHEN, CDR2 SYDVKM. The CDR3 length is 16 residues. Trimming left V 7 bases short and J 6 bases short, with 19 bases between. DNA for the CDR3: TGTGCCAGCACCCTGGGGGTCTTTCCAATTAATTCACCCCTCCACTTT. It translates to CASTLGVFPINSPLHF. Variable domain in full (rest from reference TRBV28 and TRBJ1-6): DVKVTQSSRYLVKRTGEKVFLECVQDMDHENMFWYRQDPGLGLRLIYFSYDVKMKEKGDIPEGYSVSREKKERFSLILESASTNQTSMYLCASTLGVFPINSPLHFGNGTRLTVT.

This clone appeared a single time. This sequence joins TRBV5-1 and TRBJ2-1, with 7 bases that match TRBD1. CDR3 length: 16 residues. Germline CDR1 SGHRS, CDR2 YFSETQ. Trimming at V came to 0 bases and at J to 6 bases, leaving 9 bases not matched to a gene. The DNA of the CDR3 is TGCGCCAGCAGCTTGGTCTCCGGGACAGCTTTCAATGAGCAGTTCTTC. Its protein product is CASSLVSGTAFNEQFF.

This rearrangement joins TRBV27 to TRBJ2-7; no clear D. V was clipped by 5 bases and J by 3 bases, with 8 bases between them. This CDR3 comprises 12 residues. Germline CDR1 and CDR2: MNHEY and SMNVEV (reference sequence). The CDR3 region has the DNA TGTGCCAGCAGTCCTGTAGGCTACGAGCAGTACTTC. This gives the protein CASSPVGYEQYF.

The chain links TRBV7-2 to TRBJ2-1; D ambiguous. The CDR3 has 13 amino acids. CDR1 is SGHTA and CDR2 is FQGNSA in the germline V gene. The V end was cut by 2 bases, the J end by 0 bases, with 2 bases between. The DNA of the CDR3 is TGTGCCAGCAGCTTAATCTCCTACAATGAGCAGTTCTTC. This codes for CASSLISYNEQFF.

The CDR3 here is CARKNSGSWRNEQFF. In nucleotides, the CDR3 is TGTGCCAGGAAGAATAGCGGGAGTTGGAGAAATGAGCAGTTCTTC. The V gene is TRBV21-1, the J gene TRBJ2-1; TRBD2 is the table's D call and was not checked against the DNA. TRBV21-1 is an annotated pseudogene. The CDR3 contains 15 residues.

The rearrangement joins TRBV7-9 to TRBJ2-7; D possibly corresponds to TRBD1 (5 bases). Deletions cut 5 bases from V and 7 bases from J, with 12 bases between. Germline V gene data show CDR1 as SEHNR and CDR2 as FQNEAQ (reference sequence). The CDR3 runs to 12 residues. This CDR3 is CASSPAGQEQYF. Written as DNA, the CDR3 is TGTGCCAGCAGCCCAGCTGGACAAGAGCAGTACTTC. Complete variable domain (other parts from reference TRBV7-9 and TRBJ2-7): DTGVSQNPRHKITKRGQNVTFRCDPISEHNRLYWYRQTLGQGPEFLTYFQNEAQLEKSRLLSDRFSAERPKGSFSTLEIQRTEQGDSAMYLCASSPAGQEQYFGPGTRLTVT.

V gene TRBV6-5 combines with J gene TRBJ2-3, with D perhaps matching TRBD2 (6 bases). This CDR3 region has 15 residues. Trimming removed 7 bases at V and 2 bases at J, with 16 bases between. The germline V gene has CDR1 MNHEY and CDR2 SVGAGI. CDR3 protein: CASTPLGLPTDTQYF. In DNA, the CDR3 is TGTGCCAGCACTCCGCTGGGACTTCCCACAGATACGCAGTATTTT.

The rearrangement uses TRBV5-5 and TRBJ2-3; D is unresolved. V gave up 4 bases and J gave up 2 bases, with 17 bases separating them. The CDR3 extends over 16 amino acids. The germline gives CDR1 SGHKS, CDR2 YYEKEE (reference sequence). CDR3 residues: CASSGVGSWDTDTQYF. The CDR3 DNA follows: TGTGCCAGCAGCGGGGTGGGGTCCTGGGACACAGATACGCAGTATTTT. Using reference TRBV5-5 and TRBJ2-3 for the parts outside the CDR3, the full variable domain is DAGVTQSPTHLIKTRGQQVTLRCSPISGHKSVSWYQQVLGQGPQFIFQYYEKEERGRGNFPDRFSARQFPNYSSELNVNALLLGDSALYLCASSGVGSWDTDTQYFGPGTRLTVL.

This clone has more than one count but fewer than ten. DNA of the CDR3: TGTGCCAGCAGCTTATTATTTCGGGGGACCACTGAAGCTTTCTTT. Translation: CASSLLFRGTTEAFF. The chain carries TRBV7-9 and TRBJ1-1, with D possibly being TRBD1 (5 bases). CDR3 size: 15 residues. CDR1 SEHNR and CDR2 FQNEAQ come from the germline V gene (reference sequence). Deletions cut 2 bases from V and 4 bases from J, with 14 bases between.

This clone was picked up one time. This sequence joins TRBV6-1 and TRBJ2-1; D not resolved. CDR1 MNHNS and CDR2 SASEGT come from the germline V gene. This CDR3 spans 14 amino acids. V was clipped by 8 bases and J by 1 base, with 12 bases between them. CDR3 region: CASVSLRSYNEQFF. CDR3 sequence (DNA): TGTGCCAGCGTATCGCTCAGATCCTACAATGAGCAGTTCTTC.

The chain uses TRBV27 and TRBJ2-7, with D unclear. Germline lookup yields CDR1 MNHEY and CDR2 SMNVEV (reference sequence). V gave up 4 bases and J gave up 2 bases, with 18 bases separating them. This CDR3 has 16 amino acids. Here the CDR3 reads CASSSLNVGFTYEQYF. The CDR3 region has the DNA TGTGCCAGCAGTTCTCTCAATGTGGGTTTTACCTACGAGCAGTACTTC.

V and J are TRBV5-1 and TRBJ2-5; D is perhaps TRBD1 or TRBD2 (6 bases each). The V gene's germline CDR1 is SGHRS and CDR2 YFSETQ. The CDR3 is 14 residues long. V lost 2 bases and J lost 7, with 15 bases in between. DNA of the CDR3: TGCGCCAGCAGCTTCGGGGGCGAATCGGGGACCCAGTACTTC. As protein: CASSFGGESGTQYF.